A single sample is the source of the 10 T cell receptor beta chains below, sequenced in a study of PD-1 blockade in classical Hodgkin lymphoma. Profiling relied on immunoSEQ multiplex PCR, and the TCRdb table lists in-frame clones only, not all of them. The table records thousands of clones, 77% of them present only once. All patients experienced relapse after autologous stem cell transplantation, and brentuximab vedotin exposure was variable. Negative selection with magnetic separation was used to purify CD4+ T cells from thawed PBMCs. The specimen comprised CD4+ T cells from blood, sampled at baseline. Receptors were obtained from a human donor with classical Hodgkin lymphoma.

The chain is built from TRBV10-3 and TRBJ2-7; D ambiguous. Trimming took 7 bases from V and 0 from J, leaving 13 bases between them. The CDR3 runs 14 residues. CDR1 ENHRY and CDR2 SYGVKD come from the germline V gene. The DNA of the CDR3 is TGTGCCATCAAGGGCACGGTTGACTCCTACGAGCAGTACTTC. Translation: CAIKGTVDSYEQYF.

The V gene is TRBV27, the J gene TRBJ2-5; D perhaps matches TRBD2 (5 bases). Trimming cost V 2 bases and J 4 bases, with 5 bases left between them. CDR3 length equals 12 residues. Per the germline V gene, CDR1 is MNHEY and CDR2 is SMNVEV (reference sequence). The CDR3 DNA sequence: TGTGCCAGCAGTTTACGGGGAGAGACCCAGTACTTC. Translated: CASSLRGETQYF.

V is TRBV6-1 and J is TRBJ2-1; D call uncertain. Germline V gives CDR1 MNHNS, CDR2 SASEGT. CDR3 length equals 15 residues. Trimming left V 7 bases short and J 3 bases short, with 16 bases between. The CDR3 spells CASTPALFSYNEQFF. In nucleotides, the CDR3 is TGTGCCAGCACCCCGGCCCTATTCAGCTACAATGAGCAGTTCTTC.

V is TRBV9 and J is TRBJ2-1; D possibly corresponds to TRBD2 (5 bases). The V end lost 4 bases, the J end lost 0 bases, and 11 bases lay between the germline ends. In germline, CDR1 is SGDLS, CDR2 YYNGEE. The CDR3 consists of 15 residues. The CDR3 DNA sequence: TGTGCCAGCAGCCCGGACTTGAACTCCTACAATGAGCAGTTCTTC. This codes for CASSPDLNSYNEQFF.

The CDR3 DNA sequence: TGCGCCAGCAGCCAAGTACAGGGGGCGAGTGAAGCTTTCTTT. This encodes CASSQVQGASEAFF. The genes are TRBV4-3 and TRBJ1-1; 9 positions agree with TRBD1. The CDR3 runs to 14 residues. Germline loops: CDR1 LGHNA, CDR2 YSLEER. V trimming: 1 base; J trimming: 7 bases; junction bases outside the gene matches: 4.

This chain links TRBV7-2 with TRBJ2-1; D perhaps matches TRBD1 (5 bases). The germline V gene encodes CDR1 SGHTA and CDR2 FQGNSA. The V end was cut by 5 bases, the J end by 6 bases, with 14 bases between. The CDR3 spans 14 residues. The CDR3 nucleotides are TGTGCCAGCAGCGCCTCCAGGGTTGGCAATGAGCAGTTCTTC. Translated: CASSASRVGNEQFF.

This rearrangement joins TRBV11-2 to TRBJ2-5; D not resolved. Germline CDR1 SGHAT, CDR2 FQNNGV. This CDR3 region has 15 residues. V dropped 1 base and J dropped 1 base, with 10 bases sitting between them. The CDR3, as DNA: TGTGCCAGCAGCTTAGCTTCGTGGGTCCAAGAGACCCAGTACTTC. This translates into CASSLASWVQETQYF. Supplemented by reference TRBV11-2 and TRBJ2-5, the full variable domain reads EAGVAQSPRYKIIEKRQSVAFWCNPISGHATLYWYQQILGQGPKLLIQFQNNGVVDDSQLPKDRFSAERLKGVDSTLKIQPAKLEDSAVYLCASSLASWVQETQYFGPGTRLLVL.

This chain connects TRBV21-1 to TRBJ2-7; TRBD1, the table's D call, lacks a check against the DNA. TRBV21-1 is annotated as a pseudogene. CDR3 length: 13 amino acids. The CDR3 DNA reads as TGTGCCAGCAGCAAAGGGGCTCACTACGAGCAGTACTTC. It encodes CASSKGAHYEQYF.

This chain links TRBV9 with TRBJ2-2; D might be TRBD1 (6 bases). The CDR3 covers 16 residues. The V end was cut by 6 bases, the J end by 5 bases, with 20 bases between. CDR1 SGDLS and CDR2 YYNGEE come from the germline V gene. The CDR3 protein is CASTPKQGWSTGELFF. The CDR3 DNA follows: TGTGCCAGCACCCCCAAACAGGGTTGGTCGACCGGGGAGCTGTTTTTT.

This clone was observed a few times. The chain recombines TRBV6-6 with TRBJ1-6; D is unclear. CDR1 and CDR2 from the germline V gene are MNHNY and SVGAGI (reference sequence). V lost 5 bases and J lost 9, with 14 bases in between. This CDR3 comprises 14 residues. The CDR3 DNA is TGTGCCAGCAGTGTGGCCCAAGTGAGTTCACCCCTCCACTTT. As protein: CASSVAQVSSPLHF.